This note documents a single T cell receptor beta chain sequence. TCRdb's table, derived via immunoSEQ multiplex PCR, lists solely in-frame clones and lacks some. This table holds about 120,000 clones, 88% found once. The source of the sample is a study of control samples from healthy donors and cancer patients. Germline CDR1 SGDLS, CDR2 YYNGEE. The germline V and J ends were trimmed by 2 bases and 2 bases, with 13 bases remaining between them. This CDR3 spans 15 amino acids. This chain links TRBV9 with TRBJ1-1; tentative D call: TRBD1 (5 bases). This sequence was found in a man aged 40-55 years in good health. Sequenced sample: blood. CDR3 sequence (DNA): TGTGCCAGCAGCGTGTCAAGGGGCGCCAACACTGAAGCTTTCTTT. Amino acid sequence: CASSVSRGANTEAFF. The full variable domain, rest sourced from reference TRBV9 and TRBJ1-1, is DSGVTQTPKHLITATGQRVTLRCSPRSGDLSVYWYQQSLDQGLQFLIQYYNGEERAKGNILERFSAQQFPDLHSELNLSSLELGDSALYFCASSVSRGANTEAFFGQGTRLTVV.